Below, 27 T cell receptor beta chains from the same sample are listed, as sequenced in a study of cytomegalovirus exposure and HLA in healthy donors (dated by TCRdb to 2016 to 2017). The library relied on the immunoSEQ multiplex PCR assay. For the multiplex PCR, a mixture combining 60 forward primers for TCR Vbeta segments and 13 reverse primers for TCR Jbeta segments was used. Not all clones reach the TCRdb copy of this immuneACCESS table, which keeps in-frame sequences only. Checked studies attribute under half of the gap to unresolved V genes and leave the rest unexplained. This sample has about 130,000 clones in its table, and over 15% of those were observed once. The ten top clones hold approximately 2.6% of the sample. The source material was PBMCs. The receptor set was obtained from a female donor in good health and CMV-seropositive.

This rearrangement joins TRBV5-1 to TRBJ2-5, with TRBD2 matching 8 bases. With V trimmed by 0 bases and J by 5 bases, 9 bases remained unmatched. Germline V gene data show CDR1 as SGHRS and CDR2 as YFSETQ. CDR3 length: 16 residues. The CDR3 nucleotides are TGCGCCAGCAGCTTGGGAGGGACTAGTCATATTGAGACCCAGTACTTC. Its translation: CASSLGGTSHIETQYF.

This chain uses TRBV4-1 with TRBJ2-1; 9 positions match TRBD2. The CDR3 totals 18 residues. Unmatched junction bases numbered 13, after V lost 5 bases and J lost 2 bases. Germline V gene data show CDR1 as MGHRA and CDR2 as YSYEKL. CDR3 sequence (DNA): TGCGCCAGCAGCTTCGTGTCGGTCGCTAGCGGGACCTACAATGAGCAGTTCTTC. Translating gives CASSFVSVASGTYNEQFF.

This clone was detected a few times. This sample also contains other DNA sequences that code for the same CDR3. The chain joins TRBV4-2 to TRBJ2-3; 7 nucleotides line up with TRBD2. The CDR3 sequence is 14 residues long. With 1 base clipped from V and 4 bases from J, the junction kept 2 bases outside the gene matches. The V gene's germline CDR1 is LGHNA and CDR2 YNFKEQ. CDR3 in DNA: TGTGCCAGCAGCCAAGGGACTAGTGCAGATACGCAGTATTTT. Translated: CASSQGTSADTQYF.

A few counts support this clone. The chain is built from TRBV29-1 and TRBJ1-1; D possibly corresponds to TRBD1 (6 bases). CDR3 size: 13 residues. The V gene lost 5 bases and the J gene lost 4 bases, with 14 bases spanning the gap. Germline CDR1 is SQVTM and CDR2 is ANQGSEA. CDR3 DNA sequence: TGCAGCGTTCAGGGGCAAAGCGGCACTGAAGCTTTCTTT. Translating gives CSVQGQSGTEAFF.

This clone came up a few times. The genes are TRBV5-4 and TRBJ1-2, with 9 nucleotides matching TRBD1. CDR3 length: 15 amino acids. V lost 5 bases to trimming and J lost 6 bases; unmatched junction nucleotides: 11. Germline V gives CDR1 SGHNT, CDR2 YYREEE (reference sequence). The CDR3 DNA reads as TGTGCCAGCAGTTTCGAGACAGGGGGTCCCAATGGCTACACCTTC. Translated: CASSFETGGPNGYTF. Complete variable domain (other parts from reference TRBV5-4 and TRBJ1-2): ETGVTQSPTHLIKTRGQQVTLRCSSQSGHNTVSWYQQALGQGPQFIFQYYREEENGRGNFPPRFSGLQFPNYSSELNVNALELDDSALYLCASSFETGGPNGYTFGSGTRLTVV.

Only a few counts were recorded for this clone. CDR3 DNA sequence: TGCGCCAGCAGCCAAGTAAGTAGGCTGACGACCGGGGAGACCCAGTACTTC. Translation gives CASSQVSRLTTGETQYF. V and J are TRBV4-1 and TRBJ2-5; the D is unclear. V was trimmed by 1 base and J by 5 bases, leaving 20 bases between them. The CDR3 sequence is 17 residues long. The V gene's germline CDR1 is MGHRA and CDR2 YSYEKL.

CDR3 loop: CASSQEGTGNEQYF. The DNA for the CDR3 is TGTGCCAGCAGCCAAGAGGGGACAGGGAACGAGCAGTACTTC. The chain joins TRBV4-2 to TRBJ2-7; 9 bases match TRBD1. Trimming at V came to 0 bases and at J to 5 bases, leaving 2 bases not matched to a gene. There are 14 residues in the CDR3. The germline V gene encodes CDR1 LGHNA and CDR2 YNFKEQ.

J is TRBJ2-3 and V is TRBV10-3; no definite D call. This CDR3 contains 14 residues. V shed 4 bases and J shed 4 bases, with 12 bases lying between them. Germline CDR1 and CDR2: ENHRY and SYGVKD. CDR3 region: CAISGRIEADTQYF. As DNA, the CDR3 is TGTGCCATCAGTGGACGTATTGAGGCAGATACGCAGTATTTT.

Only a few counts were recorded for this clone. The genes are TRBV15 and TRBJ2-7; 9 bases are shared with TRBD2. The CDR3 consists of 15 residues. The V segment lost 2 bases and the J segment 2 bases; nucleotides outside the gene matches: 4. Per the germline V gene, CDR1 is LNHNV and CDR2 is YYDKDF (reference sequence). The CDR3 loop is CATSRTSGLAYEQYF. The CDR3 DNA follows: TGTGCCACCAGCAGAACTAGCGGGTTGGCCTACGAGCAGTACTTC.

The genes are TRBV14 and TRBJ2-2; 7 bases line up with TRBD1. V was clipped by 2 bases and J by 4 bases; unmatched bases: 7. CDR3 length: 16 residues. CDR1 and CDR2 from the germline V gene are SGHDN and FVKESK. CDR3 sequence reads: CASSQMTGLRTGELFF. The CDR3 DNA is TGTGCCAGCAGCCAAATGACAGGGTTGCGCACCGGGGAGCTGTTTTTT.

This clone was picked up a small number of times. V gene TRBV4-1 combines with J gene TRBJ1-1; D gene ambiguous. Germline V gene lookup returns CDR1 MGHRA and CDR2 YSYEKL. Trimming cost V 4 bases and J 5 bases, with 14 bases left between them. The CDR3 sequence is 14 residues long. The CDR3 DNA is TGCGCCAGCAGCCCCATTGGGGAGGCAACTGAAGCTTTCTTT. It codes for CASSPIGEATEAFF.

This clone has just a few counts. CDR3 in amino acids: CASSLSYNEQFF. As DNA, the CDR3 is TGTGCCAGCAGCCTGTCCTACAATGAGCAGTTCTTC. The rearrangement uses TRBV7-9 and TRBJ2-1; D unresolved. This CDR3 has 12 residues. Trimming shortened V by 5 bases and J by 1 base, and 3 bases separated the two germline ends. Germline values: CDR1 SEHNR, CDR2 FQNEAQ (reference sequence).

This chain connects TRBV27 to TRBJ2-1, with a possible D match to TRBD2 (5 bases). Per the germline V gene, CDR1 is MNHEY and CDR2 is SMNVEV (reference sequence). V was clipped by 10 bases and J by 5 bases, with 21 bases between them. The length of the CDR3 is 15 residues. The CDR3 DNA is TGTGCCACCTCCTCCATAAGCGGAATTGACAATGAGCAGTTCTTC. The encoded protein is CATSSISGIDNEQFF.

The chain is built from TRBV6-5 and TRBJ2-5, with TRBD1 matching over 9 bases. V was pared by 5 bases and J by 3 bases, with 4 bases of the junction left unmatched. Germline V gene sequence: CDR1 MNHEY, CDR2 SVGAGI. The CDR3 is 14 residues long. The CDR3 here is CASSGQGWEETQYF. CDR3 in DNA: TGTGCCAGCAGTGGACAGGGGTGGGAAGAGACCCAGTACTTC.

This chain joins TRBV28 and TRBJ1-1; D is unclear. The CDR3 consists of 14 residues. Germline loops: CDR1 MDHEN, CDR2 SYDVKM. V was shortened by 1 base and J by 6 bases, with 12 bases between the two germline ends. The CDR3 DNA follows: TGTGCCAGCAGTTTATACCCTCGGGAGCCTGAAGCTTTCTTT. It translates to CASSLYPREPEAFF.

The J gene is TRBJ1-4, the V gene TRBV5-6; perhaps TRBD1 as D (6 bases). The CDR3 runs 18 residues. The germline V and J ends were trimmed by 5 bases and 0 bases, with 20 bases remaining between them. The germline V gene has CDR1 SGHDT and CDR2 YYEEEE. The CDR3 DNA sequence: TGTGCCAGCAGTACCACGCTAGTGGGACACACAACTAATGAAAAACTGTTTTTT. This sequence encodes CASSTTLVGHTTNEKLFF.

This clone was found a few times. The V and J genes are TRBV10-3 and TRBJ2-6; TRBD2 agrees at 8 bases. The germline V gene has CDR1 ENHRY and CDR2 SYGVKD. The CDR3 loop spans 15 amino acids. V dropped 5 bases and J dropped 4; count of bases not matched to a gene: 4. The CDR3 loop is CAISSGSGGANVLTF. The CDR3 nucleotides read TGTGCCATCAGTAGCGGGAGTGGAGGGGCCAACGTCCTGACTTTC.

This clone showed up many times. The chain carries TRBV28 and TRBJ1-1; a possible D gene is TRBD1 (5 bases). The V gene lost 6 bases and the J gene lost 4 bases, with 18 bases spanning the gap. Germline V gives CDR1 MDHEN, CDR2 SYDVKM. This CDR3 is built from 15 residues. The CDR3 bases are TGTGCCAGCAGCTCCGCAGCCGGGGGTTTCACTGAAGCTTTCTTT. Amino acids: CASSSAAGGFTEAFF.

This clone occurred a few times. The chain has TRBV4-3 and TRBJ1-2, with 8 bases identical to TRBD1. The CDR3 consists of 14 residues. After removal of 4 bases from V and 8 bases from J, the junction contained 9 bases not matched to a gene. The V gene's germline CDR1 is LGHNA and CDR2 YSLEER. CDR3 sequence reads: CASSRDRGTGGYTF. CDR3 nucleotides: TGCGCCAGCAGCCGTGACAGGGGTACGGGAGGCTACACCTTC.

There are a few counts of this clone. This sequence joins TRBV4-3 and TRBJ2-6; a weak D match, TRBD1 (6 bases). The CDR3 is made up of 17 amino acids. CDR1 is LGHNA and CDR2 is YSLEER in the germline V gene. V shed 1 base and J shed 1 base, with 11 bases lying between them. The CDR3: CASSQASRGSGANVLTF. The CDR3 DNA reads TGCGCCAGCAGCCAAGCATCGAGGGGGTCTGGGGCCAACGTCCTGACTTTC.

The V call is TRBV10-3, the J call TRBJ2-3; possible D gene TRBD2, 5 bases. The CDR3 loop spans 14 amino acids. Germline loops: CDR1 ENHRY, CDR2 SYGVKD. V lost 5 bases and J 0 bases, leaving 9 bases between the germline ends. The CDR3 nucleotides read TGTGCCATCAGTTGGACTGCTAGCACAGATACGCAGTATTTT. Translating it yields CAISWTASTDTQYF.

This clone turned up a few times. The CDR3 sequence: CASSSAIAAWETQYF. The CDR3 nucleotides are TGCGCCAGCAGCTCGGCCATCGCGGCATGGGAGACCCAGTACTTC. This sequence joins TRBV5-1 and TRBJ2-5; D not certain. V shed 3 bases and J shed 5 bases, with 17 bases lying between them. Germline V lookup: CDR1 SGHRS, CDR2 YFSETQ. The CDR3 consists of 15 residues.

Only a few counts were recorded for this clone. This chain joins TRBV6-5 and TRBJ2-5; 7 bases are shared with TRBD2. The CDR3 is 15 residues long. CDR1 and CDR2 (germline): MNHEY, SVGAGI. V was clipped by 1 base and J by 3 bases; unmatched bases: 5. The CDR3 sequence: CASSYWGGNEETQYF. CDR3 bases: TGTGCCAGCAGTTACTGGGGGGGTAACGAAGAGACCCAGTACTTC.

There are a few counts of this clone. This chain links TRBV7-2 with TRBJ2-1, with D perhaps TRBD2 (5 bases). The CDR3 length is 16 residues. Germline-derived CDR1 and CDR2 are SGHTA and FQGNSA. The V gene lost 5 bases and the J gene lost 7 bases, with 21 bases spanning the gap. The CDR3 spells CASSREGDSFGNEQFF. DNA of the CDR3: TGTGCCAGCAGCCGAGAGGGTGACTCCTTTGGGAATGAGCAGTTCTTC.

The V call is TRBV5-1, the J call TRBJ2-7; the match to TRBD2 covers 10 bases. V lost 4 bases, J lost 4 bases, and 5 bases stayed unmatched. Germline CDR1 SGHRS, CDR2 YFSETQ. The CDR3 is 14 residues long. The CDR3 sequence is CASSHSSGGYEQYF. The CDR3, as DNA: TGCGCCAGCAGCCACTCTAGCGGGGGTTACGAGCAGTACTTC.

The chain uses TRBV9 and TRBJ1-4; no clear D gene. The CDR3 is 15 amino acids. The V gene's germline CDR1 is SGDLS and CDR2 YYNGEE. The V gene lost 4 bases and the J gene lost 5 bases, with 15 bases spanning the gap. In nucleotides, the CDR3 is TGTGCCAGCAGCCCCTGGGCAGGCTCAAATGAAAAACTGTTTTTT. Amino acids: CASSPWAGSNEKLFF.

V is TRBV5-1 and J is TRBJ1-5; 7 nucleotides agree with TRBD1. The V gene end was trimmed by 4 bases and the J gene end by 3 bases; junction bases not matched to a gene: 10. This CDR3 is 16 amino acids long. Germline CDR1 and CDR2: SGHRS and YFSETQ. CDR3 nucleotides: TGCGCCAGCAGCCCGGTTAAGACAGGGCCCAATCAGCCCCAGCATTTT. Residues: CASSPVKTGPNQPQHF.